One sample yielded the 20 T cell receptor beta chains listed below, sequenced in a study of T cell repertoires in cytomegalovirus infection. TCRdb reprocessed the reads with MiXCR, giving one entry per CDR3 protein. Of about 230,000 distinct CDR3 sequences detected, roughly 22% appear once; the ten largest clones hold 15% to 20%. The sample taken for sequencing was CD8+ T cells from PBMCs. These receptors were taken from a human donor in good health (CMV status not recorded). Some clones in this sample may be carry-over from other donors' samples.

This clonotype was observed many times. J is TRBJ2-1 and V is TRBV24-1; 12 bases match TRBD2. The CDR3 contains 16 residues. The germline gives CDR1 KGHDR, CDR2 SFDVKD. V lost 4 bases to trimming and J lost 8 bases; unmatched junction nucleotides: 8. The CDR3 spells CATSDSTSGGRDEQFF. The CDR3 nucleotides read TGTGCCACCAGTGACTCCACTAGCGGGGGGCGAGATGAGCAGTTCTTC.

As concerns this clonotype: Since a much larger clone is just one base distant, this may be a read error. The V call is TRBV29-1, the J call TRBJ1-2; a weak D match, TRBD1 (5 bases). The CDR3 is made up of 11 amino acids. CDR1 and CDR2 from the germline V gene are SQVTM and ANQGSEA. This chain's CDR3 is CSIDQGIGYTF. The CDR3 region has the DNA TGCAGCATTGATCAGGGAATTGGCTACACCTTC.

The chain links TRBV27 to TRBJ2-1; TRBD2 aligns across 9 bases. V dropped 8 bases and J dropped 3; count of bases not matched to a gene: 5. The CDR3 runs 14 residues. The germline CDR1 and CDR2 sequences are MNHEY and SMNVEV (reference sequence). CDR3: CASARGGLYNEQFF. The CDR3 bases are TGTGCCAGCGCGCGGGGGGGCCTCTACAATGAGCAGTTCTTC.

This clonotype has a handful of counts. The chain employs TRBV7-8 and TRBJ2-1, with D possibly TRBD1 on 6 matching bases. This CDR3 comprises 14 residues. The V gene's germline CDR1 is SGHVS and CDR2 FQNEAQ. Trimming pared 4 bases from V and 2 bases from J, leaving 9 bases between. CDR3 DNA sequence: TGTGCCAGCAGCTCAGGGGCGGCCTACAATGAGCAGTTCTTC. Amino acids: CASSSGAAYNEQFF.

The rearrangement uses TRBV12-5 and TRBJ2-3, with D maybe TRBD2 (5 bases). This CDR3 comprises 14 residues. V was pared by 2 bases and J by 6 bases, with 12 bases between. CDR1 is LGHNT and CDR2 is FRNRAP in the germline V gene. Here the CDR3 reads CASGLIPGMDTQYF. The CDR3 DNA sequence: TGTGCTAGTGGTTTGATTCCGGGGATGGATACGCAGTATTTT.

The chain is built from TRBV20-1 and TRBJ2-7, with 10 bases identical to TRBD1. The junction had 27 bases not matched to a gene; V was cut back by 6 bases and J by 4 bases. Germline CDR1 and CDR2: DFQATT and SNEGSKA (reference sequence). The CDR3 length is 20 residues. As DNA, the CDR3 is TGCAGTGCAAGAAGGGACAGGGGCGAGAGTGGGAATAGCGGGGAATACGAGCAGTACTTC. Its protein product is CSARRDRGESGNSGEYEQYF.

This chain uses TRBV6-5 with TRBJ1-5; D perhaps matches TRBD1 (6 bases). V was pared by 3 bases and J by 4 bases, with 10 bases between. The CDR3 contains 14 residues. Germline CDR1 and CDR2: MNHEY and SVGAGI. CDR3 DNA sequence: TGTGCCAGCAGTTATCAGGGGTTTAATCAGCCCCAGCATTTT. Translation: CASSYQGFNQPQHF.

This clonotype has just a few counts. The chain is built from TRBV12-3 or TRBV12-4 and TRBJ1-5; D uncertain. This CDR3 is built from 12 residues. Trimming took 2 bases from V and 5 from J, leaving 4 bases between them. The CDR3 region is CASSLNHQPQHF. In nucleotides, the CDR3 is TGTGCCAGCAGTTTAAATCATCAGCCCCAGCATTTT.

The chain combines TRBV29-1 with TRBJ1-1, with a possible D match to TRBD1 (5 bases). The CDR3 covers 15 residues. V was clipped by 1 base and J by 3 bases, with 15 bases between them. Germline loops: CDR1 SQVTM, CDR2 ANQGSEA. As DNA, the CDR3 is TGCAGCGTTGAAGCCCGGGGGGGTACCGACACTGAAGCTTTCTTT. It codes for CSVEARGGTDTEAFF.

This clonotype appeared once. This rearrangement joins TRBV2 to TRBJ1-2; D gene unclear. From germline, CDR1 is SNHLY and CDR2 FYNNEI. Trimming removed 6 bases from V and 2 bases from J, with 7 bases in between. The CDR3 is made up of 12 amino acids. The CDR3 region is CASSSENYGYTF. CDR3 DNA: TGTGCCAGCAGCTCTGAGAACTATGGCTACACCTTC.

The gene calls are TRBV7-9 and TRBJ1-4, with 10 bases identical to TRBD1. The V segment lost 5 bases and the J segment 7 bases; nucleotides outside the gene matches: 7. CDR1 is SEHNR, CDR2 FQNEAQ, per germline (reference sequence). The CDR3 totals 15 residues. CDR3 amino acids: CASSPETGGTEKLFF. In nucleotides, the CDR3 is TGTGCCAGCAGCCCGGAGACAGGGGGCACTGAAAAACTGTTTTTT.

The chain recombines TRBV27 with TRBJ1-4; a weak D match, TRBD1 (5 bases). CDR3 size: 15 residues. Per the germline V gene, CDR1 is MNHEY and CDR2 is SMNVEV (reference sequence). Trimming shortened V by 3 bases and J by 2 bases, and 10 bases separated the two germline ends. The CDR3 is CASSFSTATNEKLFF. In DNA form, the CDR3 reads TGTGCCAGCAGTTTCTCGACAGCGACTAATGAAAAACTGTTTTTT.

The chain combines TRBV5-1 with TRBJ2-2, with D perhaps TRBD1 (6 bases). V lost 4 bases to trimming and J lost 6 bases, with 13 bases between them. Germline-derived CDR1 and CDR2 are SGHRS and YFSETQ. CDR3 length: 14 residues. The CDR3 nucleotides read TGCGCCAGCAGCACCGTCCCAGGGGCCGGGGAGCTGTTTTTT. It is translated as CASSTVPGAGELFF.

At least ten counts were recorded for this clonotype. The rearrangement joins TRBV7-2 to TRBJ2-3; D unresolved. The CDR3 is made up of 14 amino acids. V was clipped by 5 bases and J by 1 base, with 10 bases between them. Per the germline V gene, CDR1 is SGHTA and CDR2 is FQGNSA. The CDR3 region is CASSHRGGTDTQYF. The DNA for the CDR3 is TGTGCCAGCAGCCACCGTGGGGGCACAGATACGCAGTATTTT.

Only a few counts were recorded for this clonotype. The J gene is TRBJ2-7, the V gene TRBV25-1; D remains unclear. The CDR3 is 15 amino acids. Germline loops: CDR1 MGHDK, CDR2 SYGVNS. V was cut by 7 bases and J by 1 base, with 17 bases left in between. As DNA, the CDR3 is TGTGCCAGCACCCCCAAAACGGGCAGTTCCTACGAGCAGTACTTC. Amino acids: CASTPKTGSSYEQYF.

The V and J genes are TRBV7-6 and TRBJ1-1; maybe TRBD1 (5 bases). The V gene's germline CDR1 is SGHVS and CDR2 FNYEAQ. The CDR3 runs 14 residues. V shed 2 bases and J shed 4 bases, with 11 bases lying between them. The CDR3 nucleotides are TGTGCCAGCAGCTTAAGGCAGGGCAGCACTGAAGCTTTCTTT. Translating it yields CASSLRQGSTEAFF. Full variable domain (outside the CDR3, taken from reference TRBV7-6 and TRBJ1-1): GAGVSQSPRYKVTKRGQDVALRCDPISGHVSLYWYRQALGQGPEFLTYFNYEAQQDKSGLPNDRFSAERPEGSISTLTIQRTEQRDSAMYRCASSLRQGSTEAFFGQGTRLTVV.

V and J are TRBV7-9 and TRBJ2-3; D is possibly TRBD2 (5 bases). The length of the CDR3 is 16 residues. Looked up from germline, CDR1 is SEHNR and CDR2 is FQNEAQ (reference sequence). Trimming shortened V by 5 bases and J by 3 bases, and 18 bases separated the two germline ends. CDR3 region: CASSPELALETDTQYF. CDR3 bases: TGTGCCAGCAGCCCGGAGCTAGCTCTCGAGACAGATACGCAGTATTTT.

This clonotype was observed a handful of times. The V gene is TRBV29-1, the J gene TRBJ2-7; D unresolved. The CDR3 has 13 residues. Germline-derived CDR1 and CDR2 are SQVTM and ANQGSEA. With 1 base removed from V and 2 bases from J, the gap between germline ends came to 9 bases. DNA for the CDR3: TGCAGCGTTGAAGGTCCGGAGCCCTACGAGCAGTACTTC. Translated, it gives CSVEGPEPYEQYF.

The chain combines TRBV7-9 with TRBJ2-7; 7 nucleotides line up with TRBD1. The CDR3 extends over 16 amino acids. With V trimmed by 5 bases and J by 0 bases, 10 bases remained unmatched. In germline, CDR1 is SEHNR, CDR2 FQNEAQ (reference sequence). CDR3 sequence reads: CASSPRTGKISYEQYF. The CDR3 DNA sequence: TGTGCCAGCAGCCCCCGGACAGGCAAGATCTCCTACGAGCAGTACTTC. Full variable domain (remainder filled in from reference TRBV7-9 and TRBJ2-7): DTGVSQNPRHKITKRGQNVTFRCDPISEHNRLYWYRQTLGQGPEFLTYFQNEAQLEKSRLLSDRFSAERPKGSFSTLEIQRTEQGDSAMYLCASSPRTGKISYEQYFGPGTRLTVT.

Turning to this clonotype: A junction end diverges from the germline sequence, so it may reflect a read error. V and J are TRBV6-5 and TRBJ1-1; D may be TRBD1 (5 bases). The CDR3 loop spans 14 amino acids. Germline loops: CDR1 MNHEY, CDR2 SVGAGI. CDR3 nucleotide sequence: TGTGCCAACAGTTACGGTCCGGGGGATCTGGAAGCTTTCTTT. It specifies CANSYGPGDLEAFF.